This entry features one TCR beta chain sequence. Its antigen remains unknown. The data belong to a study of Ad26.COV2.S vaccination and SARS-CoV-2 variants. Study results and caveats: Higher spike-specific TCR breadth was found in vaccine recipients than in placebo recipients.

Treatment here: around 19 received Ad26.COV2.S at low or high dose, single or two shots; roughly five received placebo; per-sample allocation not given. Repertoires come from day 63 after the first vaccine or placebo injection. Profiling relied on immunoSEQ multiplex PCR, and the TCRdb table lists in-frame clones only, not all of them. The sample shows approximately 300,000 clones, 70% to 90% of them seen only once. The clonotype comes from a person aged 18-65 years who received the Ad26.COV2.S COVID-19 vaccine or a placebo. Sequenced material: peripheral blood, taken in a trial of Ad26.COV2.S vaccine versus placebo.

The CDR3 here is CASSLRGGTTNEKLFF. The CDR3, as DNA: TGTGCCAGCAGCTTAAGGGGGGGAACAACTAATGAAAAACTGTTTTTT. The chain is built from TRBV7-9 and TRBJ1-4; D perhaps matches TRBD1 (6 bases). With 2 bases removed from V and 0 bases from J, the gap between germline ends came to 10 bases. Germline CDR1 reads SEHNR; CDR2 reads FQNEAQ (reference sequence). The CDR3 is made up of 16 amino acids.